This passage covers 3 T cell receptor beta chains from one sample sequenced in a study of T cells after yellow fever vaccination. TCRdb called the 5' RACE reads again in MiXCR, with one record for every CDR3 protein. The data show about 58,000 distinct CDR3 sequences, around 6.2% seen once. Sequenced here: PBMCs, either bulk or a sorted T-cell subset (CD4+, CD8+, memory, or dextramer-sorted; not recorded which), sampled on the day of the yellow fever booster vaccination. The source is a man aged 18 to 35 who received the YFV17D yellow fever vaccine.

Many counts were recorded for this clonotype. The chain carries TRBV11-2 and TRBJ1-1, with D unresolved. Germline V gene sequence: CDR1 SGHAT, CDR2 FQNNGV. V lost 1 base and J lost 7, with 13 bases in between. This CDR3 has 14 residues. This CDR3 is CASSLVPAASEAFF. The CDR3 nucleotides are TGTGCCAGCAGCTTAGTCCCCGCAGCCAGTGAAGCTTTCTTT. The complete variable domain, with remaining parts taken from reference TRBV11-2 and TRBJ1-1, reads EAGVAQSPRYKIIEKRQSVAFWCNPISGHATLYWYQQILGQGPKLLIQFQNNGVVDDSQLPKDRFSAERLKGVDSTLKIQPAKLEDSAVYLCASSLVPAASEAFFGQGTRLTVV.

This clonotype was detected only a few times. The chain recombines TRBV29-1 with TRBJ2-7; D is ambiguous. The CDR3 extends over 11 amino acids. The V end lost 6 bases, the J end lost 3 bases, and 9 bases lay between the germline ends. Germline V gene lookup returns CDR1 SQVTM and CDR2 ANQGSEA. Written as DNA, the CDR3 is TGCAGCGTACTGACGGACTACGAGCAGTACTTC. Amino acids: CSVLTDYEQYF.

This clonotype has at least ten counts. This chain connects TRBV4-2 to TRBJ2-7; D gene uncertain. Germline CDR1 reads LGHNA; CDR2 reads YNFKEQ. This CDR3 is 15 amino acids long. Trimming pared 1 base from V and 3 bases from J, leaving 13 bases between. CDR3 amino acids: CASSQVGPINYEQYF. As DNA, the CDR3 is TGTGCCAGCAGCCAAGTGGGCCCCATTAACTACGAGCAGTACTTC.